What follows are 25 T cell receptor beta chains derived from one specimen sequenced in a study of T cell responses to AZD1222 COVID-19 vaccine (dated by TCRdb to the early 2020s). This specimen's time point label, per the study, means: about 28 days (+/-7) after the second vaccine dose. The library was obtained by the immunoSEQ multiplex PCR assay. Not all clones reach the TCRdb copy of this immuneACCESS table, which keeps in-frame sequences only. Checked studies attribute under half of the gap to unresolved V genes and leave the rest unexplained. The sample table shows 100,000 to 150,000 clones, and approximately 91% are seen once. The top ten clones comprise around 0.99% of the sample. The material was peripheral blood, obtained 28 days after the second AZD1222 dose. The receptors shown here come from an adult who received the AZD1222 COVID-19 vaccine.

The chain joins TRBV11-2 to TRBJ1-5, with TRBD1 matching over 7 bases. Trimming at V came to 1 base and at J to 1 base, leaving 4 bases not matched to a gene. Germline V lookup: CDR1 SGHAT, CDR2 FQNNGV. This CDR3 is built from 16 residues. CDR3 sequence reads: CASSLVPGQSNQPQHF. The CDR3 DNA sequence: TGTGCCAGCAGCTTAGTACCGGGACAGAGCAATCAGCCCCAGCATTTT. Full variable domain (missing parts from reference TRBV11-2 and TRBJ1-5): EAGVAQSPRYKIIEKRQSVAFWCNPISGHATLYWYQQILGQGPKLLIQFQNNGVVDDSQLPKDRFSAERLKGVDSTLKIQPAKLEDSAVYLCASSLVPGQSNQPQHFGDGTRLSIL.

The V call is TRBV4-2, the J call TRBJ2-1; TRBD2 agrees at 8 bases. Per the germline V gene, CDR1 is LGHNA and CDR2 is YNFKEQ. Trimming took 3 bases from V and 8 from J; bases not matched to a gene: 12. The CDR3 runs to 16 residues. CDR3 sequence reads: CASSQFSGTRSYEQFF. In DNA, the CDR3 is TGTGCCAGCAGCCAGTTTTCCGGGACTAGGTCATATGAGCAGTTCTTC.

The DNA of the CDR3 is TGTGCCAGCAGCCAATCTTCAAAGGGCTTAGCCCAGCATTTT. Translation: CASSQSSKGLAQHF. The rearrangement uses TRBV16 and TRBJ1-5; the D is unclear. Looked up from germline, CDR1 is KGHSY and CDR2 is FQNENV. The CDR3 is made up of 14 amino acids. V dropped 0 bases and J dropped 11 bases, with 14 bases sitting between them.

The J gene is TRBJ2-1, the V gene TRBV18; D call uncertain. The CDR3 contains 12 residues. Germline V gene data show CDR1 as KGHSH and CDR2 as LQKENI. Deletions cut 3 bases from V and 9 bases from J, with 9 bases between. CDR3 amino acids: CASSPVRTEQFF. CDR3 DNA: TGTGCCAGCTCACCGGTGCGCACTGAGCAGTTCTTC.

The V gene is TRBV13, the J gene TRBJ1-2; TRBD1 might be the D (6 bases). The CDR3 has 14 residues. Germline assignment: CDR1 PRHDT and CDR2 FYEKMQ (reference sequence). Trimming removed 10 bases from V and 1 base from J, with 16 bases in between. In DNA, the CDR3 is TGTGCCACCTTGCGGGACATTAATAACTATGGCTACACCTTC. This sequence encodes CATLRDINNYGYTF.

The chain uses TRBV9 and TRBJ2-7, with unresolved D. The CDR3 sequence is 15 residues long. V was clipped by 0 bases and J by 4 bases, with 14 bases between them. Germline CDR1 and CDR2: SGDLS and YYNGEE. CDR3 region: CASSVGVSQEYEQYF. DNA for the CDR3: TGTGCCAGCAGCGTAGGGGTCTCGCAGGAGTACGAGCAGTACTTC.

The V gene is TRBV6-4, the J gene TRBJ2-4; possibly TRBD1 or TRBD2 for D (5 bases each). This CDR3 is built from 16 residues. The germline gives CDR1 MRHNA, CDR2 SNTAGT. V shed 3 bases and J shed 0 bases, with 12 bases lying between them. The CDR3, as DNA: TGTGCCAGCAGTGAGAGGGGAGTGGTAGCCAAAAACATTCAGTACTTC. Amino acid sequence: CASSERGVVAKNIQYF.

The chain carries TRBV5-1 and TRBJ2-5; D call uncertain. CDR3 size: 13 residues. In germline, CDR1 is SGHRS, CDR2 YFSETQ. V gave up 0 bases and J gave up 1 base, with 4 bases separating them. CDR3 in amino acids: CASSLEIQETQYF. The DNA of the CDR3 is TGCGCCAGCAGCTTGGAAATCCAAGAGACCCAGTACTTC.

The rearrangement uses TRBV27 and TRBJ2-7, with TRBD1 identical over 8 bases. V was clipped by 7 bases and J by 2 bases; unmatched bases: 4. The CDR3 is 13 amino acids. The germline V gene has CDR1 MNHEY and CDR2 SMNVEV (reference sequence). The CDR3 DNA reads TGTGCCAGCATGGGGGACAGGACCTACGAGCAGTACTTC. As protein: CASMGDRTYEQYF.

This clone was seen just once. The chain employs TRBV6-5 and TRBJ2-1; D unclear. The CDR3 runs to 15 residues. Per germline, CDR1 MNHEY and CDR2 SVGAGI. V shed 6 bases and J shed 0 bases, with 12 bases lying between them. The CDR3 here is CASSPTSSSYNEQFF. The CDR3 DNA sequence: TGTGCCAGCAGCCCGACTTCGAGCTCCTACAATGAGCAGTTCTTC.

The gene calls are TRBV10-3 and TRBJ2-7; 7 nucleotides agree with TRBD2. The CDR3 is 16 amino acids. Looked up from germline, CDR1 is ENHRY and CDR2 is SYGVKD. V shed 3 bases, J shed 5 bases, and the junction held 13 bases outside the gene matches. The CDR3 DNA reads as TGTGCCATCAGTGACCCTGGGCTGGGAAGCGGGGACGAGCAGTACTTC. This codes for CAISDPGLGSGDEQYF.

This chain joins TRBV2 and TRBJ1-5; D might be TRBD1 (6 bases). The CDR3 consists of 16 residues. Trimming stripped 6 bases from V and 0 bases from J, with 15 bases between. The germline gives CDR1 SNHLY, CDR2 FYNNEI. CDR3 nucleotide sequence: TGTGCCAGCAGCGGGGGCCTGGGATATAGCAATCAGCCCCAGCATTTT. Its protein is CASSGGLGYSNQPQHF.

The chain joins TRBV6-5 to TRBJ2-7; 10 nucleotides align to TRBD1. CDR3 length: 13 residues. After removal of 11 bases from V and 5 bases from J, the junction contained 9 bases not matched to a gene. Germline V gene lookup returns CDR1 MNHEY and CDR2 SVGAGI. CDR3 sequence: CAGWDRGFNEQYF. CDR3 bases: TGTGCCGGGTGGGACAGGGGTTTCAACGAGCAGTACTTC.

CDR3 region: CASSPNRGQGIYEQYF. In DNA form, the CDR3 reads TGTGCCAGCTCACCAAATAGGGGACAGGGAATCTACGAGCAGTACTTC. The rearrangement joins TRBV18 to TRBJ2-7, with TRBD1 matching 9 bases. J was trimmed by 3 bases and V by 2 bases; bases with no gene match: 8. The CDR3 contains 16 residues. Looked up from germline, CDR1 is KGHSH and CDR2 is LQKENI.

This chain uses TRBV6-2 or TRBV6-3 with TRBJ1-1; D possibly corresponds to TRBD1 (5 bases). Germline V gene data show CDR1 as MNHEY and CDR2 as SVGEGT. Trimming stripped 0 bases from V and 2 bases from J, with 22 bases between. CDR3 length: 19 amino acids. The CDR3 spells CASSYSMKAKQATNTEAFF. CDR3 DNA sequence: TGTGCCAGCAGTTACTCGATGAAAGCGAAACAGGCAACTAACACTGAAGCTTTCTTT.

This chain joins TRBV24-1 and TRBJ2-3, with a weak D call TRBD2 (6 bases). This CDR3 region has 17 residues. Trimming cost V 5 bases and J 3 bases, with 20 bases left between them. The germline V gene has CDR1 KGHDR and CDR2 SFDVKD. The CDR3 nucleotides read TGTGCCACCAGTGGGGCTAGCGCGAACTTGATAACAGATACGCAGTATTTT. It translates to CATSGASANLITDTQYF.

V and J are TRBV6-5 and TRBJ1-2, with D maybe TRBD1 (5 bases). The ends were cut back, 5 bases at V and 4 bases at J, with 14 bases in the middle. CDR3 length: 14 amino acids. CDR1 is MNHEY, CDR2 SVGAGI, per germline. The DNA for the CDR3 is TGTGCCAGCAGTCTCGGCCTGAGGGGCTATGGCTACACCTTC. It codes for CASSLGLRGYGYTF.

This clone has a single count. CDR3 coding DNA: TGTGCCAGCAGTTATGACAGGACAAGACAAGAGACCCAGTACTTC. Protein: CASSYDRTRQETQYF. The chain recombines TRBV2 with TRBJ2-5; tentative D call: TRBD1 (6 bases). Germline V lookup: CDR1 SNHLY, CDR2 FYNNEI. This CDR3 has 15 residues. The V gene lost 5 bases and the J gene lost 2 bases, with 15 bases spanning the gap.

The gene calls are TRBV3-1 (or the pseudogene TRBV3-2) and TRBJ2-3; D gene unclear. V gave up 1 base and J gave up 3 bases, with 8 bases separating them. The germline gives CDR1 LGHDT, CDR2 YNNKEL (reference sequence). This CDR3 is built from 14 residues. The CDR3 region has the DNA TGTGCCAGCAGCCAAGCAGACCGAACAGATACGCAGTATTTT. This gives the protein CASSQADRTDTQYF.

V usage is TRBV19 and J usage is TRBJ1-5, with D uncertain. CDR1 and CDR2 from the germline V gene are LNHDA and SQIVND (reference sequence). This CDR3 spans 15 amino acids. V was trimmed by 10 bases and J by 1 base, leaving 17 bases between them. CDR3 sequence reads: CATSGFDLSNQPQHF. Here the CDR3 DNA reads TGTGCCACGTCGGGTTTTGATTTAAGCAATCAGCCCCAGCATTTT.

This clone appeared a few times. The rearrangement uses TRBV7-9 and TRBJ2-5; 7 bases match TRBD1. Germline assignment: CDR1 SEHNR and CDR2 FQNEAQ (reference sequence). After removal of 4 bases from V and 2 bases from J, the junction contained 4 bases not matched to a gene. The CDR3 is made up of 14 amino acids. CDR3 coding DNA: TGTGCCAGCAGCTCCGCAGGGGGACAAGAGACCCAGTACTTC. Translating gives CASSSAGGQETQYF.

V usage is TRBV14 and J usage is TRBJ1-3; D unresolved. Germline CDR1 is SGHDN and CDR2 is FVKESK. Trimming removed 1 base at V and 3 bases at J, with 7 bases between. This CDR3 spans 14 amino acids. CDR3 sequence: CASSQVDFGNTIYF. The CDR3 region has the DNA TGTGCCAGCAGCCAAGTGGACTTTGGAAACACCATATATTTT.

CDR3 region: CASSLDVGGGTDTQYF. The CDR3 nucleotides are TGCGCCAGCAGCTTGGATGTCGGTGGCGGCACAGATACGCAGTATTTT. The chain carries TRBV5-1 and TRBJ2-3; D is undetermined. V lost 0 bases, J lost 1 base, and 12 bases lay in between. The CDR3 runs to 16 residues. Germline assignment: CDR1 SGHRS and CDR2 YFSETQ.

The chain joins TRBV27 to TRBJ2-2; TRBD2 matches at 13 bases. The CDR3 length is 17 residues. Trimming cost V 6 bases and J 5 bases; bases outside gene matches: 9. Germline values: CDR1 MNHEY, CDR2 SMNVEV (reference sequence). Written as DNA, the CDR3 is TGTGCCAGCAGACTAGCGGGAGGGCCGGCCGGGACCGGGGAGCTGTTTTTT. Encoded protein: CASRLAGGPAGTGELFF.

V is TRBV5-4 and J is TRBJ2-3; 14 bases agree with TRBD2. Germline V gene data show CDR1 as SGHNT and CDR2 as YYREEE (reference sequence). The V segment lost 1 base and the J segment 0 bases; nucleotides outside the gene matches: 1. The CDR3 spans 17 residues. The CDR3 loop is CASSLRLAGGSTDTQYF. Here the CDR3 DNA reads TGTGCCAGCAGCTTGAGACTAGCGGGAGGGAGCACAGATACGCAGTATTTT.